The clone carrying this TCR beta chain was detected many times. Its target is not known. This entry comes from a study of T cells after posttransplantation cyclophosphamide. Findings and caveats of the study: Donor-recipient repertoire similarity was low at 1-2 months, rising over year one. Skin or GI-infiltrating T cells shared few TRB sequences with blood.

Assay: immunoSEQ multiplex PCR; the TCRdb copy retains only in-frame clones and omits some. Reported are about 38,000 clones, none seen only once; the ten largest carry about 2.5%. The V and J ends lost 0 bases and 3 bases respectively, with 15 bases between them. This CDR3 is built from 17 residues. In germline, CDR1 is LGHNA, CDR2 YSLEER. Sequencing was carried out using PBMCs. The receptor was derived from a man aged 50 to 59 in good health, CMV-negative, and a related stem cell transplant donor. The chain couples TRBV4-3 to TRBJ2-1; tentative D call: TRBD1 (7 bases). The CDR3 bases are TGCGCCAGCAGCCAAGAGGCCCTGCAGGGGGGCTACAATGAGCAGTTCTTC. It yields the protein CASSQEALQGGYNEQFF.